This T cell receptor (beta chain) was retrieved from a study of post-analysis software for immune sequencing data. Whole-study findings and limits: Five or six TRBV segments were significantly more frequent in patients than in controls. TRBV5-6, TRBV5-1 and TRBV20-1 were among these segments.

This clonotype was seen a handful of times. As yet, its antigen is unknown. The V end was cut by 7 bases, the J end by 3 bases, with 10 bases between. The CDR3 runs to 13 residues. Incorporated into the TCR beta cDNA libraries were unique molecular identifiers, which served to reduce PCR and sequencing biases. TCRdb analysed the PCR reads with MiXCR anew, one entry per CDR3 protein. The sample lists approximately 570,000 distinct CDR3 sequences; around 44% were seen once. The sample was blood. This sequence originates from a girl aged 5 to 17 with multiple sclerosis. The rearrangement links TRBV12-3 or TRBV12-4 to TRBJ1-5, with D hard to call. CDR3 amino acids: CASNRADNQPQHF. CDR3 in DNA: TGTGCCAGCAACCGGGCCGACAATCAGCCCCAGCATTTT.